Sequencing of this TCR beta chain was carried out in a study of shared clonotypes between healthy human individuals. Sequencing used immunoSEQ multiplex PCR; TCRdb keeps in-frame clones, though not all of them. The sample has roughly 2 million clones; just under 95% are singletons. As for this clone: The sample holds other DNA sequences that translate to the same CDR3.

Germline V lookup: CDR1 SGDLS, CDR2 YYNGEE. This CDR3 spans 14 amino acids. The V end was cut by 0 bases, the J end by 4 bases, with 9 bases between. It was CD45RO-negative cells, positively selected for CCR7, that made up naive CD8 cells, with terminally differentiated effector memory CD45RA+ cells excluded. The V gene is TRBV9, the J gene TRBJ2-3; weak D call: TRBD2 (7 bases). The clonotype comes from a man younger than 30 in good health. Sequenced input: naive CD8+ T cells sorted from blood. This CDR3 is CASSVGGGSDTQYF. The CDR3 coding sequence is TGTGCCAGCAGCGTAGGCGGGGGCTCAGATACGCAGTATTTT.